The following is a TCR beta chain sequence with its context. This clonotype was detected ten times or more. What antigen it recognizes has not been identified. Nothing much larger sits one base from this clone, and base qualities are not available. This entry belongs to a study of T-cell memory formation after mild COVID-19 (dated by TCRdb to the early 2020s). About the full investigation: TCR sequence clusters from the two donors were largely donor specific. T-cell clones expanding and contracting after mild COVID-19 in a couple of donors were tracked by longitudinal TCRalpha and TCRbeta repertoire sequencing. The cohort was made up of two young adult volunteers, one female and one male, who were previously healthy. The full study reports these points: The detection of some responding clones in pre-infection memory suggests that pre-existing cross-reactive memory T cells joined the SARS-CoV-2 response. SARS-CoV-2 specificity of the second-wave clones peaking on day 37 was not confirmed. Contracting CD4+ clones appeared mostly in the CM and EM memory subsets, whereas CD8+ clones were enriched in EMRA. The study covered only two mild cases, and larger cohorts including severe cases with pre-infection samples were considered necessary. Balanced CD4/CD8 phenotypes were observed for clones contracting from day 15 to 85, whereas a bias towards CD4+ was observed for a second wave of clones expanding from day 15 to 37.

Including cysteine and phenylalanine, the CDR3 has 14 amino acids. Of the read, only the CDR3 DNA is kept; its 42 bases are in frame from base 1. The trim is 6 bases for V and 4 bases for J, with a gap of 13 bases between the germline ends. Ficoll-Paque density gradient centrifugation was used to isolate PBMCs. Sequencing was performed on an Illumina NovaSeq 6000. Using 5'RACE with constant-segment primers, TCRalpha and TCRbeta cDNA libraries were constructed, with sample barcodes and unique molecular identifiers added in the process. Trizol reagent was used to extract RNA from every sample. Libraries were amplified in two PCR steps, with a second sample barcode and Illumina TruSeq adapters added in the second step. Sequencing of the libraries was done on an Illumina NovaSeq, producing 2 x 150 bp paired-end reads. The paper's data handling went like this. Demultiplexing of reads and collapsing into UMI-guided consensus sequences were performed with migec v1.2.7. Using mixcr v2.1.11, UMI consensuses were aligned to TRA and TRB V and J templates and then assembled into clonotypes. A clonotype was counted as expanded or contracted only when both edgeR and NoisET called the clonotype significant, with the noise models trained on biological replicates. For edgeR calls, a false discovery rate-adjusted p below 0.01 and a log2 fold-change threshold of 1 were applied. As an exploratory analysis of dynamics, PCA with hierarchical clustering was applied to max-normalized trajectories of the 1000 most abundant clonotypes. The CD4 or CD8 phenotype of responding clones was assigned using the separately sequenced CD4+ and CD8+ repertoires. TCRdb itself trimmed the public reads at Q25 with fastp, ran MiXCR and retained productive beta chains. Rows with a matching CDR3 protein are joined into one entry that keeps the most common DNA and genes. TCRdb's processing, not the authors' own work, is the source of the V and J calls. Recorded for this sample are over 150,000 distinct CDR3 sequences; about 18% of them occurred a single time. The ten largest clones add up to around 3.9% of the sample.

The receptor was derived from a man aged 18-30 years who had mild COVID-19 (a few samples of this study predate the infection). The sample titles of this study are shuffled in the database, so cell type and time point are left out; the donor was told from shared clones. Recombination joined TRBV12-3 or TRBV12-4 with TRBJ1-3; the D gene is perhaps TRBD1, on 5 matching bases. The sample was PBMCs or a T cell subset sorted from them (not recorded which). The CDR3 region has the sequence CASRPGTLGNTIYF. The nucleotides read TGTGCCAGCAGACCCGGGACCCTGGGAAACACCATATATTTT.